The 19 T cell receptor beta chains listed next were all sequenced from one sample in a study of spatial heterogeneity in lung cancer. TCRdb analysed the 5' RACE reads with MiXCR anew, one entry per CDR3 protein. This repertoire shows about 38,000 distinct CDR3 sequences, around 7.5% found once; its top ten account for approximately 30%. Time point defined: sample taken at primary tumor resection. The sample was PBMCs, taken at surgery. The origin of the receptors is a male donor with early-stage non-small cell lung cancer.

The chain combines TRBV6-9 with TRBJ1-5, with a possible D match to TRBD1 (5 bases). There are 14 residues in the CDR3. CDR1 MNHGY and CDR2 SVAAGI come from the germline V gene. Between the trimmed V and J ends, which lost 11 bases and 1 base, there was a span of 15 bases. CDR3 nucleotides: TGTGCCGACGGGACCCGGAGGAGCAATCAGCCCCAGCATTTT. It codes for CADGTRRSNQPQHF.

This chain connects TRBV19 to TRBJ1-5; TRBD1 matches at 11 bases. Germline assignment: CDR1 LNHDA and CDR2 SQIVND (reference sequence). The CDR3 extends over 15 amino acids. Trimming at V came to 5 bases and at J to 5 bases, leaving 5 bases not matched to a gene. DNA for the CDR3: TGTGCCAGTAGTTTGGACAGGGGGCAGGATCAGCCCCAGCATTTT. Residues: CASSLDRGQDQPQHF.

This clonotype has just a few counts. The V gene is TRBV15, the J gene TRBJ1-5; D not resolved. Germline V gene lookup returns CDR1 LNHNV and CDR2 YYDKDF (reference sequence). The length of the CDR3 is 15 residues. V lost 0 bases, J lost 0 bases, and 6 bases lay in between. CDR3 nucleotide sequence: TGTGCCACCAGCAGAGAGGAATATAGCAATCAGCCCCAGCATTTT. Translated: CATSREEYSNQPQHF.

In its sample, this clonotype was seen many times. The chain carries TRBV9 and TRBJ2-3, with D possibly being TRBD1 (5 bases). The V gene lost 4 bases and the J gene lost 2 bases, with 11 bases spanning the gap. There are 14 residues in the CDR3. Germline V gene lookup returns CDR1 SGDLS and CDR2 YYNGEE. As DNA, the CDR3 is TGTGCCAGCAGCACGAAGGGGTCCACAGATACGCAGTATTTT. It is translated as CASSTKGSTDTQYF.

This clonotype has a handful of counts. The chain employs TRBV20-1 and TRBJ2-3; a possible D gene is TRBD2 (5 bases). The CDR3 spans 13 residues. Germline lookup yields CDR1 DFQATT and CDR2 SNEGSKA (reference sequence). V was shortened by 6 bases and J by 5 bases, with 15 bases between the two germline ends. DNA of the CDR3: TGCAGTGCCGGACCAGGACTTAGAGATACGCAGTATTTT. This encodes CSAGPGLRDTQYF.

This clonotype was recorded many times. The V call is TRBV29-1, the J call TRBJ1-4; D is ambiguous. The V gene lost 2 bases and the J gene lost 6 bases, with 13 bases spanning the gap. The germline gives CDR1 SQVTM, CDR2 ANQGSEA. CDR3 length equals 14 residues. This CDR3 reads CSVEKTRNDEKLFF. The DNA for the CDR3 is TGCAGCGTTGAAAAGACGAGAAACGATGAAAAACTGTTTTTT.

This clonotype has ten or more counts. This chain links TRBV25-1 with TRBJ2-1, with TRBD2 identical over 14 bases. J lost 0 bases, V lost 2 bases, and 12 bases had no gene match. This CDR3 has 21 amino acids. Germline CDR1 is MGHDK and CDR2 is SYGVNS. In nucleotides, the CDR3 is TGTGCCAGCAGTGAACAGGGGAAGGGACTAGCGGGGGCCCGCTCCTACAATGAGCAGTTCTTC. Its protein is CASSEQGKGLAGARSYNEQFF.

This clonotype was counted at least ten times. J is TRBJ1-5 and V is TRBV20-1; D gene uncertain. CDR3 size: 15 residues. Germline CDR1 DFQATT, CDR2 SNEGSKA (reference sequence). Trimming removed 6 bases from V and 2 bases from J, with 17 bases in between. The CDR3 sequence: CSAGGRRGGNQPQHF. The CDR3 DNA reads TGCAGTGCGGGCGGACGCCGCGGGGGCAATCAGCCCCAGCATTTT.

The chain is built from TRBV6-1 and TRBJ2-2; a possible D gene is TRBD1 (7 bases). Germline V CDR1 and CDR2: MNHNS, SASEGT. The V gene lost 6 bases and the J gene lost 3 bases, with 8 bases spanning the gap. The CDR3 has 13 amino acids. CDR3 protein: CASSRGDTGELFF. CDR3 in DNA: TGTGCCAGCAGCAGGGGGGACACCGGGGAGCTGTTTTTT.

This clonotype occurred many times. The V and J genes are TRBV30 and TRBJ1-6; tentative D call: TRBD1 (5 bases). Germline CDR1 reads GTSNPN; CDR2 reads SVGIG (reference sequence). The germline V and J ends were trimmed by 8 bases and 7 bases, with 15 bases remaining between them. The CDR3 length is 13 residues. CDR3 DNA sequence: TGTGCCGGCGACAGTAAAGGCAATTCACCCCTCCACTTT. As protein: CAGDSKGNSPLHF.

Many counts were recorded for this clonotype. This rearrangement joins TRBV11-1 to TRBJ2-1, with D possibly matching TRBD2 (6 bases). Per germline, CDR1 SGHAT and CDR2 FQDESV (reference sequence). The CDR3 has 14 residues. Between the trimmed V and J ends, which lost 11 bases and 10 bases, there was a span of 24 bases. CDR3: CAGYYGGSREEQFF. In nucleotides, the CDR3 is TGTGCCGGCTACTACGGGGGATCACGGGAGGAGCAGTTCTTC.

Regarding this clonotype: A much larger clonotype is one base distant, so this may be a read error. The chain is built from TRBV24-1 and TRBJ1-2; possibly TRBD1 for D (5 bases). Germline V gene data show CDR1 as KGHDR and CDR2 as SFDVKD. The CDR3 runs 13 residues. V lost 5 bases and J 4 bases, leaving 10 bases between the germline ends. This CDR3 is CATSGGARYGYTF. The CDR3 DNA follows: TGTGCCACCAGTGGCGGGGCCCGCTATGGCTACACCTTC.

The V gene is TRBV7-3, the J gene TRBJ2-7, with unresolved D. The germline V gene encodes CDR1 SGHTA and CDR2 FQGTGA. V gave up 2 bases and J gave up 1 base, with 18 bases separating them. This CDR3 contains 17 residues. The CDR3 DNA follows: TGTGCCAGCAGCTTAGCAGGAACGGCCGCGGCATCCTACGAGCAGTACTTC. As protein: CASSLAGTAAASYEQYF.

This clonotype came up a few times. The rearrangement joins TRBV2 to TRBJ2-2; maybe TRBD2 (5 bases). CDR3 length equals 15 residues. Germline V lookup: CDR1 SNHLY, CDR2 FYNNEI. Trimming removed 6 bases at V and 4 bases at J, with 15 bases between. In DNA, the CDR3 is TGTGCCAGCAGGGCCCTAGGACTTTCCACCGGGGAGCTGTTTTTT. Translating it yields CASRALGLSTGELFF.

The V call is TRBV12-3 or TRBV12-4, the J call TRBJ2-5; 12 bases are a match to TRBD2. The CDR3 has 17 amino acids. V lost 1 base and J lost 4; bases outside the gene matches: 7. CDR3 loop: CASSLGLAGVGGETQYF. The CDR3 nucleotides read TGTGCCAGCAGTTTAGGACTAGCGGGAGTAGGGGGAGAGACCCAGTACTTC.

This clonotype occurred many times. The CDR3 sequence is CASSEAPTSQETQYF. CDR3 DNA: TGTGCCAGCAGTGAAGCACCGACTTCACAAGAGACCCAGTACTTC. This chain connects TRBV2 to TRBJ2-5; D ambiguous. Between the trimmed V and J ends, which lost 0 bases and 2 bases, there was a span of 10 bases. CDR1 and CDR2 (germline): SNHLY, FYNNEI. The CDR3 runs 15 residues.

The chain has TRBV5-1 and TRBJ2-5; D unresolved. Germline CDR1 and CDR2: SGHRS and YFSETQ. The CDR3 is 14 amino acids. The V gene lost 0 bases and the J gene lost 0 bases, with 6 bases spanning the gap. The CDR3 DNA sequence: TGCGCCAGCAGCTTGGCTGGGGACCAAGAGACCCAGTACTTC. Protein product: CASSLAGDQETQYF.

The CDR3 sequence: CASSFGYLAGEAFF. The DNA of the CDR3 is TGTGCCAGCAGTTTCGGCTATTTGGCAGGGGAAGCTTTCTTT. The chain employs TRBV6-2 or TRBV6-3 and TRBJ1-1, with D perhaps TRBD1 (5 bases). The CDR3 spans 14 residues. V lost 4 bases and J 8 bases, leaving 17 bases between the germline ends. In germline, CDR1 is MNHEY, CDR2 SVGEGT.

This clonotype was observed many times. V and J are TRBV9 and TRBJ2-3; no clear D gene. With 1 base removed from V and 2 bases from J, the gap between germline ends came to 11 bases. CDR3 length: 15 residues. Germline CDR1 is SGDLS and CDR2 is YYNGEE. CDR3 in amino acids: CASSVFEGPTDTQYF. As DNA, the CDR3 is TGTGCCAGCAGCGTATTCGAAGGACCCACAGATACGCAGTATTTT.